The 7 T cell receptor beta chains below all came from one sample that was sequenced in a study of blood T cell repertoires in COVID-19 (dated by TCRdb to between 2020 and 2021). The library came from the immunoSEQ multiplex PCR assay. TCRdb mirrors the immuneACCESS table, restricted to in-frame sequences. Some clones are absent from its copies; in checked studies, under half trace to an unresolved V gene, and the reason for the others is unknown. This sample is represented by 100,000 to 150,000 clones; roughly 82% of them were singletons. In total, the top ten clones hold roughly 4.9% of the sample. The sample consisted of peripheral blood. These receptors all stem from a human donor in a cohort sampled during active COVID-19.

The chain combines TRBV4-3 with TRBJ2-5, with 11 bases aligning to TRBD2. Germline V gene lookup returns CDR1 LGHNA and CDR2 YSLEER. CDR3 length equals 15 residues. Germline trimming cut 2 bases from V and 4 bases from J; bases unmatched to any gene: 3. CDR3: CASSQLAGGGETQYF. CDR3 DNA: TGCGCCAGCAGCCAACTAGCGGGAGGTGGAGAGACCCAGTACTTC.

V gene TRBV21-1 combines with J gene TRBJ1-4; the table gives TRBD1 as D, unverified against the DNA. TRBV21-1 is a known pseudogene. This CDR3 has 16 amino acids. CDR3 DNA: TGTGCCAGCATTGGGACAGGGGGTAGGGAGGATGAAAAACTGTTTTTT. Its protein is CASIGTGGREDEKLFF.

The chain links TRBV3-1 (or the pseudogene TRBV3-2) to TRBJ2-3; TRBD2 agrees at 7 bases. The germline gives CDR1 LGHDT, CDR2 YNNKEL (reference sequence). The J segment lost 2 bases and the V segment lost 4 bases, leaving 0 bases of the junction unmatched. The CDR3 length is 13 residues. The chain's CDR3 is CASSRDYTDTQYF. DNA for the CDR3: TGTGCCAGCAGCCGGGACTACACAGATACGCAGTATTTT.

The chain combines TRBV5-6 with TRBJ1-2; 12 bases agree with TRBD1. Germline V CDR1 and CDR2: SGHDT, YYEEEE. With 3 bases clipped from V and 8 bases from J, the junction kept 2 bases outside the gene matches. The CDR3 runs 13 residues. The CDR3 DNA follows: TGTGCCAGCAGCTGGGGGACAGGGGGCGGCTACACCTTC. Amino acid sequence: CASSWGTGGGYTF.

The rearrangement links TRBV5-6 to TRBJ2-7, with 10 bases that match TRBD2. The CDR3 length is 14 residues. Germline CDR1 SGHDT, CDR2 YYEEEE. J was trimmed by 6 bases and V by 2 bases; bases with no gene match: 5. CDR3 loop: CASSFGLAGVEQYF. DNA of the CDR3: TGTGCCAGCAGCTTCGGTCTAGCGGGAGTCGAGCAGTACTTC.

V usage is TRBV6-5 and J usage is TRBJ2-1, with 10 bases lining up with TRBD1. This CDR3 is built from 16 residues. With 3 bases clipped from V and 6 bases from J, the junction kept 8 bases outside the gene matches. Looked up from germline, CDR1 is MNHEY and CDR2 is SVGAGI. CDR3 amino acids: CASSYGWDRGANEQFF. For the CDR3, the DNA is TGTGCCAGCAGTTATGGTTGGGACAGGGGTGCCAATGAGCAGTTCTTC.

This clone appeared a single time. The chain combines TRBV5-4 with TRBJ1-3, with D unresolved. The CDR3 loop spans 15 amino acids. CDR1 and CDR2 (germline): SGHNT, YYREEE (reference sequence). V lost 4 bases and J lost 1, with 12 bases in between. This chain's CDR3 is CASSGELGSGNTIYF. Written as DNA, the CDR3 is TGTGCCAGCAGCGGAGAACTTGGGTCTGGAAACACCATATATTTT.